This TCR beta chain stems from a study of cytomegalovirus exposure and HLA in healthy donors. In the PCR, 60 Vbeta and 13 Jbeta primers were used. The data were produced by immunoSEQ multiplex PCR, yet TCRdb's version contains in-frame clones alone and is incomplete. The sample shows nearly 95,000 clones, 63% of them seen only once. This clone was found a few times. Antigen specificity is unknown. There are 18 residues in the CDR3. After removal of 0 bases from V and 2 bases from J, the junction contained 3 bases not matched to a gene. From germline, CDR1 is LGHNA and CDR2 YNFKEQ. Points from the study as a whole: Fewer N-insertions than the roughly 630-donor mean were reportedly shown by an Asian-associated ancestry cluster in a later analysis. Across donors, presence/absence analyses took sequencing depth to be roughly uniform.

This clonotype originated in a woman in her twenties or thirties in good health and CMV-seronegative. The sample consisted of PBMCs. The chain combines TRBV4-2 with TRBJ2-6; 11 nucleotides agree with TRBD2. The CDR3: CASSQDGSGGAGANVLTF. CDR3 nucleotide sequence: TGTGCCAGCAGCCAAGATGGTAGCGGGGGGGCTGGGGCCAACGTCCTGACTTTC.